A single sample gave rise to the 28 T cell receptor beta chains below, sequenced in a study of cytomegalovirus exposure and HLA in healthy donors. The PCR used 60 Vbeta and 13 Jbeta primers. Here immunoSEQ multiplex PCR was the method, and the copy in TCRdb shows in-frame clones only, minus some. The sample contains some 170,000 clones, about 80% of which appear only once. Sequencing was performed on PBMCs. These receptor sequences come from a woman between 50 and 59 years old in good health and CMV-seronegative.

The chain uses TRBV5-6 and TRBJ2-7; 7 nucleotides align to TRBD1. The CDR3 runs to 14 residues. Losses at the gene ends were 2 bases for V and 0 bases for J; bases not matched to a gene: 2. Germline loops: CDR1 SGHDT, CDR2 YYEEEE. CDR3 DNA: TGTGCCAGCAGCTTTGGGACAGACTCCTACGAGCAGTACTTC. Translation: CASSFGTDSYEQYF.

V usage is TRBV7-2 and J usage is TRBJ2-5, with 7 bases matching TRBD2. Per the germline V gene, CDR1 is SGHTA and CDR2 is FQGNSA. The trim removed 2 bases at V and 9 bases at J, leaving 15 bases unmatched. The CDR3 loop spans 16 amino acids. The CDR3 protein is CASSLRKSGVVQAQYF. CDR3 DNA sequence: TGTGCCAGCAGCTTACGGAAAAGCGGGGTGGTACAGGCCCAGTACTTC.

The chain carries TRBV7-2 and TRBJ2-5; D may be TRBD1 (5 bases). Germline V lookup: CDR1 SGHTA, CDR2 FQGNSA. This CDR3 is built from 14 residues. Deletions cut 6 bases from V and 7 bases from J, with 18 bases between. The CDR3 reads CASRRVRVESTQYF. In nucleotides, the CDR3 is TGTGCCAGCAGAAGAGTCAGGGTTGAGTCGACCCAGTACTTC.

In nucleotides, the CDR3 is TGTGCCAGCAGCTCCAGCGGGACGTACGAGCAGTACTTC. Encoded protein: CASSSSGTYEQYF. This chain connects TRBV7-2 to TRBJ2-7; 7 bases align to TRBD2. The V gene's germline CDR1 is SGHTA and CDR2 FQGNSA. This CDR3 is built from 13 residues. V lost 4 bases, J lost 4 bases, and 4 bases stayed unmatched.

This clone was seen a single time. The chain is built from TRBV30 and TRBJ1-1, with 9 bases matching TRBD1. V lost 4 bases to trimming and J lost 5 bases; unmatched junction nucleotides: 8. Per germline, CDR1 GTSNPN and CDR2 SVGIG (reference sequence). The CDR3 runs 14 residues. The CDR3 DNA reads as TGTGCCTGGACCGGGACAGGGATGGGGACTGAAGCTTTCTTT. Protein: CAWTGTGMGTEAFF.

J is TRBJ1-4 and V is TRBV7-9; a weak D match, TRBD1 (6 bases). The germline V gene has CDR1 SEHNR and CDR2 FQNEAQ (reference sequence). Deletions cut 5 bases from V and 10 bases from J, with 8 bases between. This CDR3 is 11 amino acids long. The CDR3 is CASSPDRKLFF. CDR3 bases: TGTGCCAGCAGCCCGGACAGAAAACTGTTTTTT.

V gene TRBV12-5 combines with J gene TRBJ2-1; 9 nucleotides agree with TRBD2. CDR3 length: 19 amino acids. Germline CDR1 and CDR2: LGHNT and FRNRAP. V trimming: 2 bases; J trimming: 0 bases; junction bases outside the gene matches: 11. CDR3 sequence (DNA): TGTGCTAGTGGTTTGACAATAGCGGGGGCGTCGAGCTCCTACAATGAGCAGTTCTTC. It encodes CASGLTIAGASSSYNEQFF.

The CDR3 region has the DNA TGCGCCAGCAGCTTGGCAGGGACTAGTGAAGAGACCCAGTACTTC. Its protein product is CASSLAGTSEETQYF. The rearrangement links TRBV5-1 to TRBJ2-5, with 8 bases that match TRBD2. The CDR3 spans 15 residues. V shed 0 bases and J 3 bases; nucleotides not matched to a gene: 4. Germline-derived CDR1 and CDR2 are SGHRS and YFSETQ.

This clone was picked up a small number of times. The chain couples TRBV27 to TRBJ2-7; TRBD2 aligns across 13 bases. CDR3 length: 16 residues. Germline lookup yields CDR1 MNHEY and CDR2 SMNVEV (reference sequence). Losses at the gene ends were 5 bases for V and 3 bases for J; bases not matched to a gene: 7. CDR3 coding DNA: TGTGCCAGCAGTAGAGGGACTAGCGGGACCTACTACGAGCAGTACTTC. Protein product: CASSRGTSGTYYEQYF.

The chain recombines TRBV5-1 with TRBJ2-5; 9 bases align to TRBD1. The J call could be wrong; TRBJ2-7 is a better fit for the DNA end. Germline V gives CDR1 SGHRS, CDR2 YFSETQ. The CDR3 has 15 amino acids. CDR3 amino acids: CASSPWTGEGYEQYF. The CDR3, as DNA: TGCGCCAGCAGCCCCTGGACAGGGGAGGGCTACGAGCAGTACTTC.

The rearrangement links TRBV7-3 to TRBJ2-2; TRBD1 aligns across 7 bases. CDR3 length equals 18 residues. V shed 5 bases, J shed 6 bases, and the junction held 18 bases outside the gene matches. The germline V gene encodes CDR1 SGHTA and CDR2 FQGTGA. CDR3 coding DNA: TGTGCCAGCAGCGCGAACTTTAAGACAGGGATCGCTCCCGGGGAGCTGTTTTTT. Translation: CASSANFKTGIAPGELFF. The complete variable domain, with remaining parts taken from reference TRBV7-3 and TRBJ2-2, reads GAGVSQTPSNKVTEKGKYVELRCDPISGHTALYWYRQSLGQGPEFLIYFQGTGAADDSGLPNDRFFAVRPEGSVSTLKIQRTERGDSAVYLCASSANFKTGIAPGELFFGEGSRLTVL.

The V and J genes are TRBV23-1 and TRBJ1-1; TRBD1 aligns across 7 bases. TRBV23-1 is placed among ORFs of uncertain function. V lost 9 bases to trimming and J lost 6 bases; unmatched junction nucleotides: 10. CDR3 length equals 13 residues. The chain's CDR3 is CARRQGVQPEAFF. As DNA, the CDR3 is TGCGCCAGGAGACAGGGAGTACAACCTGAAGCTTTCTTT.

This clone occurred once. This CDR3 is CASSPGTGGYGYTF. The DNA for the CDR3 is TGTGCCAGCAGCCCAGGGACAGGGGGCTATGGCTACACCTTC. This chain connects TRBV7-9 to TRBJ1-2, with 11 bases lining up with TRBD1. This CDR3 region has 14 residues. Per the germline V gene, CDR1 is SEHNR and CDR2 is FQNEAQ (reference sequence). Trimming at V came to 5 bases and at J to 4 bases, leaving 3 bases not matched to a gene.

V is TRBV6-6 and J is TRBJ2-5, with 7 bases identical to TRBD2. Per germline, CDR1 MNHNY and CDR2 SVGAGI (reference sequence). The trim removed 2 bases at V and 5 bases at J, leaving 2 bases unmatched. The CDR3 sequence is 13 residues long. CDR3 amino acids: CASSYGEGETQYF. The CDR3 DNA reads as TGTGCCAGCAGTTACGGGGAGGGGGAGACCCAGTACTTC.

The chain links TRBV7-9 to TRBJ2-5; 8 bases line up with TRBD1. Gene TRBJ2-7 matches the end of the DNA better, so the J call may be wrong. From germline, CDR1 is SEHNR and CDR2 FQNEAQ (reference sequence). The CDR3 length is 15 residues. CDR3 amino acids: CASSSTGTGTYEQYF. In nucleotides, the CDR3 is TGTGCCAGCAGCTCTACCGGGACAGGCACCTACGAGCAGTACTTC.

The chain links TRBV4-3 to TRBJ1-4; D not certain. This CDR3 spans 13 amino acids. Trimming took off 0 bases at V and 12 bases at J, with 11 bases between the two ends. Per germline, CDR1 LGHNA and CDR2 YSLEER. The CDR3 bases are TGCGCCAGCAGCCAAGATTTGAGTGAGGAACTGTTTTTT. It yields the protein CASSQDLSEELFF.

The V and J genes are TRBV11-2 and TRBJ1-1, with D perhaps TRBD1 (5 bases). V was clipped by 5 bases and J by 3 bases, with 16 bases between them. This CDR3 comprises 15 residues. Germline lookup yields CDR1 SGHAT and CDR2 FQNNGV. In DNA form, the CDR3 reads TGTGCCAGCAGCCAGGAGGGAACAGGAGACACTGAAGCTTTCTTT. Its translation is CASSQEGTGDTEAFF.

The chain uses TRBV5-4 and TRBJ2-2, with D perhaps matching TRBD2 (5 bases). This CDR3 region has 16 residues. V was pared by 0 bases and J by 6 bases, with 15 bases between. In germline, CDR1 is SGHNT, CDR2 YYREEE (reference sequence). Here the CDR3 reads CASSLGHLGIAGELFF. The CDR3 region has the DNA TGTGCCAGCAGCTTGGGACACCTCGGGATCGCCGGGGAGCTGTTTTTT. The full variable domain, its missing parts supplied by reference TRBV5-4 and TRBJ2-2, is ETGVTQSPTHLIKTRGQQVTLRCSSQSGHNTVSWYQQALGQGPQFIFQYYREEENGRGNFPPRFSGLQFPNYSSELNVNALELDDSALYLCASSLGHLGIAGELFFGEGSRLTVL.

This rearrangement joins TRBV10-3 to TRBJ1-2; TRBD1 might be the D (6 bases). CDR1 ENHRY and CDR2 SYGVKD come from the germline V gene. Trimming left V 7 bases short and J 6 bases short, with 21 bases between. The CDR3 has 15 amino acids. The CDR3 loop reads CAIKERERGSDGYTF. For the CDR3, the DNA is TGTGCCATCAAGGAGCGGGAAAGGGGGTCGGATGGCTACACCTTC.

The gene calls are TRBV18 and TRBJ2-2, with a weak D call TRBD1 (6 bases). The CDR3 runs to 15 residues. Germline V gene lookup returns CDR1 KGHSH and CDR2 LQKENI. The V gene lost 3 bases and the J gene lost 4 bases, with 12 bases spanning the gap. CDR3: CASSPPTGITGELFF. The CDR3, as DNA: TGTGCCAGCTCACCTCCAACAGGGATCACCGGGGAGCTGTTTTTT.

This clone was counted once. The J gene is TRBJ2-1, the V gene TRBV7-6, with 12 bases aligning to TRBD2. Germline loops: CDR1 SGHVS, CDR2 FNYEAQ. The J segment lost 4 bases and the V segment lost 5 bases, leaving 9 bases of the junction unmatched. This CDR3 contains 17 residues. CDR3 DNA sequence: TGTGCCAGCAGCAAGAAGACTAGCGGGAGAACTTACAATGAGCAGTTCTTC. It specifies CASSKKTSGRTYNEQFF.

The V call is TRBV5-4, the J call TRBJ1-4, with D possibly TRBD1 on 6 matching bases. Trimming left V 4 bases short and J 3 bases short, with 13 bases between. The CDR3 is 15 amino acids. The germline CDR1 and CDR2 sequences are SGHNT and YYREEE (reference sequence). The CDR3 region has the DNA TGTGCCAGCAGCAATCGGGACACCTCTAATGAAAAACTGTTTTTT. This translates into CASSNRDTSNEKLFF.

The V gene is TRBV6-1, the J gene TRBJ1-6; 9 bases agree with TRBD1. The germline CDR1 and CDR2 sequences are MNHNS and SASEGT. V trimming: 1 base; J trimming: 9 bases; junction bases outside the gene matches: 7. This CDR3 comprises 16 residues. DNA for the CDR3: TGTGCCAGCAGTGAAGAAATGACAGGGGGAGGTTCACCCCTCCACTTT. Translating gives CASSEEMTGGGSPLHF.

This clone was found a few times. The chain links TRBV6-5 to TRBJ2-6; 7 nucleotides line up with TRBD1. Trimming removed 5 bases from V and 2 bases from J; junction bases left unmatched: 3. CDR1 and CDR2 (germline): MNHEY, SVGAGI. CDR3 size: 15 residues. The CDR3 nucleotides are TGTGCCAGCAGTCAAGGGACAGCTGGGGCCAACGTCCTGACTTTC. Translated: CASSQGTAGANVLTF.

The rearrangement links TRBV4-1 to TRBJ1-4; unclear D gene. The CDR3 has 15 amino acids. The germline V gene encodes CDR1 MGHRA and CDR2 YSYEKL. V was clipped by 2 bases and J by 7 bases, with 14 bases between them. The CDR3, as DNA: TGCGCCAGCAGCCAAACGGGAATGGTGGGTGAAAAACTGTTTTTT. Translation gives CASSQTGMVGEKLFF.

The CDR3 DNA reads TGTGCCAGTACAAAGGAGGGCAGGACTTATGGCTACACCTTC. This translates into CASTKEGRTYGYTF. The chain links TRBV19 to TRBJ1-2; unclear D gene. This CDR3 contains 14 residues. Trimming left V 7 bases short and J 5 bases short, with 17 bases between. Germline assignment: CDR1 LNHDA and CDR2 SQIVND (reference sequence).

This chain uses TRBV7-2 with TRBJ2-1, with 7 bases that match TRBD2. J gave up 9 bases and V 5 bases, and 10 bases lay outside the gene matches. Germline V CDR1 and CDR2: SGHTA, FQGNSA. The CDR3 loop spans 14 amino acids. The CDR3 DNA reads TGTGCCAGCAGCCACTTACCGCGGGGGTTTGAGCAGTTCTTC. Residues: CASSHLPRGFEQFF.

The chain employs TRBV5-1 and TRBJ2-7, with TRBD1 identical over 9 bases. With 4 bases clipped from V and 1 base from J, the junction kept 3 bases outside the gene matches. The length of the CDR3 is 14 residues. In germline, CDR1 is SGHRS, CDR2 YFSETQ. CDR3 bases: TGCGCCAGCAGCGTGGACAGGGGATCCTACGAGCAGTACTTC. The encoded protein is CASSVDRGSYEQYF.